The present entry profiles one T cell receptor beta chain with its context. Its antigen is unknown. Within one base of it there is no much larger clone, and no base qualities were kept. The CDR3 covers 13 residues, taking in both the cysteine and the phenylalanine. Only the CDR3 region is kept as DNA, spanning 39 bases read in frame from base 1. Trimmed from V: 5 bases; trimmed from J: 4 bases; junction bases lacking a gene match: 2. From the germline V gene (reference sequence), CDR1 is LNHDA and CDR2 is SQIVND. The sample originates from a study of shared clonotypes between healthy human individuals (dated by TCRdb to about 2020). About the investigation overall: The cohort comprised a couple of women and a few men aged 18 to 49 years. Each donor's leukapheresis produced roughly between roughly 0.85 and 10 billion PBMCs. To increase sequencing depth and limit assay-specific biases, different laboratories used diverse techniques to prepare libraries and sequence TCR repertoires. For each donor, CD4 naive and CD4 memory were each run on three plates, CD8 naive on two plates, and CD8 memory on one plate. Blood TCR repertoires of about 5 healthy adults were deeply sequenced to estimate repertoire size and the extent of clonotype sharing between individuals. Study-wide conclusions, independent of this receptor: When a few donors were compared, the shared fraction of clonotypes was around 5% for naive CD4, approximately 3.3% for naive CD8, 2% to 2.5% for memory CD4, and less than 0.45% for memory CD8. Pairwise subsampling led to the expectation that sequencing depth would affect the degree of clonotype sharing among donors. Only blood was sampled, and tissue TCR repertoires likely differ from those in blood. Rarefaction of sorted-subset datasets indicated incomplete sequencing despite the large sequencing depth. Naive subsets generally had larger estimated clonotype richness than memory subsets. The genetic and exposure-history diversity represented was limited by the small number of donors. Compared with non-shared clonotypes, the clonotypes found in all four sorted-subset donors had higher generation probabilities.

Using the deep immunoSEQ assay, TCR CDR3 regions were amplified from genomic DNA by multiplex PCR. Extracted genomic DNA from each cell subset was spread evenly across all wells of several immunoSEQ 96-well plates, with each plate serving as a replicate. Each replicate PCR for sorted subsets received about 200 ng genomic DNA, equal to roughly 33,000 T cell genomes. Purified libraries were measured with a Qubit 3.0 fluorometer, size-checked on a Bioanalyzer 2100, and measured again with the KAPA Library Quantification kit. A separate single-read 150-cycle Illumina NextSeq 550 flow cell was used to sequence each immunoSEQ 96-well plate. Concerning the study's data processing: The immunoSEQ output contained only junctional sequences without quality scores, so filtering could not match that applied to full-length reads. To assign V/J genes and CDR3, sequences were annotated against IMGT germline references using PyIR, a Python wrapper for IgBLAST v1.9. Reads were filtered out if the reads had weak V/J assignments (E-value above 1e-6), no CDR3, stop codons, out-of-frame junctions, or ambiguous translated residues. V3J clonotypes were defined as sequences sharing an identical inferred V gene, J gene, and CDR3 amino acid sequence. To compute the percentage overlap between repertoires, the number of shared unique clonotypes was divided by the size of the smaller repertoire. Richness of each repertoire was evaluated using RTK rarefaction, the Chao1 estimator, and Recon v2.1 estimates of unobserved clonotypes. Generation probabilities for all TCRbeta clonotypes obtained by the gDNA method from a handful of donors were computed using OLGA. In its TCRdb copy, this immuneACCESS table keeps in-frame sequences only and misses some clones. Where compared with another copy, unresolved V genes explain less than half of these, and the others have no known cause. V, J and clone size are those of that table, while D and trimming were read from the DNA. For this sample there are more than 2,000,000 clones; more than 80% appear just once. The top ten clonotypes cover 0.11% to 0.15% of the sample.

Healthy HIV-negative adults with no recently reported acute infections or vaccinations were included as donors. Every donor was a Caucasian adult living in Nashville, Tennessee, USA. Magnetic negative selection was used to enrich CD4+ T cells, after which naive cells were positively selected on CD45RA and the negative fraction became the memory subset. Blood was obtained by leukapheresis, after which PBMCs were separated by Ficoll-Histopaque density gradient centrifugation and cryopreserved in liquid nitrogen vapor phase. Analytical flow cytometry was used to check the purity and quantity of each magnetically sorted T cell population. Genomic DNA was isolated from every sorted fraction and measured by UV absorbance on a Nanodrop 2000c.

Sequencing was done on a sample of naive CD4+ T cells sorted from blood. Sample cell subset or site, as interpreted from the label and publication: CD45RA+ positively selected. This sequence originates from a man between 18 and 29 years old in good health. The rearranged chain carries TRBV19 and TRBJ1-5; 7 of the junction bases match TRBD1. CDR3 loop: CASSGTENQPQHF. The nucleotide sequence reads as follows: TGTGCCAGTAGTGGGACAGAAAATCAGCCCCAGCATTTT. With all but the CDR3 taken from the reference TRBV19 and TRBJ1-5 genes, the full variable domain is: DGGITQSPKYLFRKEGQNVTLSCEQNLNHDAMYWYRQDPGQGLRLIYYSQIVNDFQKGDIAEGYSVSREKKESFPLTVTSAQKNPTAFYLCASSGTENQPQHFGDGTRLSIL.